This TCR beta chain derives from a study of identifying expanded T cells in peripheral blood. After removal of 2 bases from V and 2 bases from J, the junction contained 9 bases not matched to a gene. The V gene's germline CDR1 is SGHRS and CDR2 YFSETQ. The CDR3 runs 17 residues. Sequencing used immunoSEQ multiplex PCR; TCRdb keeps in-frame clones, though not all of them. The table shows roughly 100,000 clones, with 87% occurring only once. The chain is built from TRBV5-1 and TRBJ2-5, with 10 bases matching TRBD2. This clonotype originated in a person aged 18 to 70 in good health. Source material: blood. The CDR3 DNA reads as TGCGCCAGCAGCTTCATGGTTAGCGGGGGGCATCAAGAGACCCAGTACTTC. It is translated as CASSFMVSGGHQETQYF.